What follows describes a single TCR beta chain. The antigen is unknown. The source of the sample is a study of T cells in Graves' hyperthyroidism and ophthalmopathy. Findings of the study overall: Most clonotypes that expanded in the thyroid above 0.001 also showed up in blood.

TCR beta CDR3 regions were amplified from RNA. Initially, a first-round RT-PCR of the TCR CDR3 employed the HTBI primer set. TCRdb used MiXCR to reprocess the multiplex PCR reads, holding one entry per CDR3 protein. The sample yields approximately 480,000 distinct CDR3 sequences, 20% seen once. Source material for PBMCs was about 11 ml fresh peripheral blood. Sequencing was carried out using blood. The TCR was taken from a man aged 18 to 30 with Graves' hyperthyroidism.

The DNA of the CDR3 is TGTGCCTTTTCGGGCCCCCCGAGCTCCTACGAGCAGTACTTC. Translation: CAFSGPPSSYEQYF. The chain recombines TRBV30 with TRBJ2-7; D remains unclear. There are 14 residues in the CDR3. Germline-derived CDR1 and CDR2 are GTSNPN and SVGIG (reference sequence). V gave up 7 bases and J gave up 0 bases, with 16 bases separating them.